What follows is one T cell receptor beta chain and its context. These data belong to a study of OX40 agonist ivuxolimab in advanced cancers. Looking at the study overall: Treatment of patients was with ivuxolimab, an agonistic anti-OX40 (CD134) antibody. The dose-escalation cohort had hepatocellular carcinoma, melanoma, renal cell or head and neck cancer.

Libraries were prepared by immunoSEQ multiplex PCR; TCRdb keeps only in-frame clonotypes and omits some of them. The sample carries tens of thousands of clones, approximately 83% recorded once. With autoimmune disease history or systemic immunosuppression, patients were excluded. This receptor was obtained from an adult with an advanced solid tumor such as melanoma, head and neck, liver or kidney cancer. Here the sequenced sample was CD4+ or CD8+ T cells sorted from blood, taken in a trial of the OX40 agonist ivuxolimab.

The CDR3 DNA is TGTGCCAGCAGCTTAGGCACCCGGGATACCTACGAGCAGTACTTC. Protein sequence: CASSLGTRDTYEQYF. V gene TRBV7-6 combines with J gene TRBJ2-5, with D possibly matching TRBD2 (5 bases). The DNA end lines up better with TRBJ2-7; the J call may be wrong. Germline CDR1 and CDR2: SGHVS and FNYEAQ. This CDR3 region has 15 residues.